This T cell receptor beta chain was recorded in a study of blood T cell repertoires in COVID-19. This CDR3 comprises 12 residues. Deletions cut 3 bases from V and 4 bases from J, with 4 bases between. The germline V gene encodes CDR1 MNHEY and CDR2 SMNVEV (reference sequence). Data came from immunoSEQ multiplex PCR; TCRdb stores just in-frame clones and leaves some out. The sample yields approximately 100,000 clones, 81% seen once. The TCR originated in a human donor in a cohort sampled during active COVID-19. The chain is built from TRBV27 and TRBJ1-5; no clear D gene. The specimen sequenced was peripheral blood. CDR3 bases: TGTGCCAGCAGTTTCCGGAATCAGCCCCAGCATTTT. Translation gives CASSFRNQPQHF.